The entry below gives a single T cell receptor (beta chain) sequence along with its context. From germline, CDR1 is SGHVS and CDR2 FQNEAQ. This CDR3 contains 14 residues. Germline trimming cut 8 bases from V and 5 bases from J; bases unmatched to any gene: 11. These data belong to a study of T cell repertoires in cytomegalovirus infection. Study as a whole: It was the public TCR beta signatures that indicated both CMV infection and matching HLA type.

TCRdb redid the calling of the reads with MiXCR, one entry per CDR3 protein. The top ten hold about 13% of the sample, which has approximately 500,000 distinct CDR3 sequences, 26% seen once. Sequenced: PBMCs. This TCR was recovered from a human donor in good health (CMV status not recorded). Some clones in this sample may be carry-over from other donors' samples. This sequence joins TRBV7-8 and TRBJ2-5; 7 nucleotides align to TRBD1. CDR3 nucleotides: TGTGCCAGCGGCCGACAGGGAAAGCGCGAGACCCAGTACTTC. As protein: CASGRQGKRETQYF.